This T cell receptor beta chain was profiled in a study of cytomegalovirus exposure and HLA in healthy donors (dated by TCRdb to 2016 to 2017). Regarding the research as a whole: According to a later analysis, one platform produced both the 120 validation repertoires and the 666 repertoires of the first cohort. To predict cytomegalovirus infection status, the study combined high-throughput TCR immunosequencing, statistical association of individual TCRs with disease status, and machine learning. The aim of the study was to test whether cataloging public T cell receptors could identify signatures of past pathogen exposure. In addition to the first cohort of 666 subjects, a separate validation cohort of approximately 120 different subjects was used.

Trimming leaves V shorter by 6 bases and J shorter by 3 bases, with the junction holding 11 bases beyond the gene matches. CDR1 and CDR2 (SEHNR, FQNEAQ) derive from the germline V gene (reference sequence). Taken from cysteine to phenylalanine, the CDR3 has 16 residues. Of the read, only the CDR3 DNA is kept; its 48 bases are in frame from base 1. As to this clone: Its cognate antigen has yet to be identified. Base qualities are not at hand, and no much larger clone is one base apart.

The donors were included in the validation cohort of 100 to 150 subjects, a group kept apart from the roughly 690-subject first cohort. The library was prepared using the immunoSEQ multiplex PCR assay. Per the original workflow: To diagnose cytomegalovirus status from the catalog of TCR beta chain sequences, a statistical classification framework was built. What TCRdb holds here is the immuneACCESS table cut down to in-frame rearrangements. Part of the clones is not present; checked against another copy, under half of the missing clones reflect an unresolved V gene, and the others are unexplained. V and J calls and clone size are those listed in that table; D and trimming were worked out from the DNA. This sample is represented by about 130,000 clones; roughly 87% of them were singletons. Together, the top ten hold 1.1% of the sample. Study-wide conclusions, independent of this receptor: A later analysis lacked HLA typing for the validation cohort, so it scored co-occurrence in that cohort across all 110 or so repertoires. While some public TCRs were present in many individuals, most TCR sequences turned up only very rarely across donors. Three of the identified cytomegalovirus-associated TCR beta chains were confirmed in vitro to be specific for cytomegalovirus antigens. A later analysis found that TCRs clustered in the first cohort also tended to co-occur in the 110 or so validation repertoires, with 94% of cluster scores above 0. It was suggested by the authors that the approach could potentially be generalized to other disease states and immunological phenotypes. The classifier was reported to diagnose cytomegalovirus status with high specificity and sensitivity in both the original cohort and the validation cohort. In the study, 150 to 200 TCR beta chains were listed as associated with cytomegalovirus.

The receptor chain draws on TRBV7-9 and TRBJ2-3; 8 middle bases align to TRBD1. Sequencing was done on a sample of PBMCs. The sequence came from a woman aged 18 to 35 in good health and CMV-seronegative. The DNA is as follows: TGTGCCAGCAGTAAGCGACAGGGGCGGGGTACAGATACGCAGTATTTT. Its protein is CASSKRQGRGTDTQYF. Where the CDR3 stops, the reference TRBV7-9 and TRBJ2-3 genes take over; the full variable domain is DTGVSQNPRHKITKRGQNVTFRCDPISEHNRLYWYRQTLGQGPEFLTYFQNEAQLEKSRLLSDRFSAERPKGSFSTLEIQRTEQGDSAMYLCASSKRQGRGTDTQYFGPGTRLTVL.